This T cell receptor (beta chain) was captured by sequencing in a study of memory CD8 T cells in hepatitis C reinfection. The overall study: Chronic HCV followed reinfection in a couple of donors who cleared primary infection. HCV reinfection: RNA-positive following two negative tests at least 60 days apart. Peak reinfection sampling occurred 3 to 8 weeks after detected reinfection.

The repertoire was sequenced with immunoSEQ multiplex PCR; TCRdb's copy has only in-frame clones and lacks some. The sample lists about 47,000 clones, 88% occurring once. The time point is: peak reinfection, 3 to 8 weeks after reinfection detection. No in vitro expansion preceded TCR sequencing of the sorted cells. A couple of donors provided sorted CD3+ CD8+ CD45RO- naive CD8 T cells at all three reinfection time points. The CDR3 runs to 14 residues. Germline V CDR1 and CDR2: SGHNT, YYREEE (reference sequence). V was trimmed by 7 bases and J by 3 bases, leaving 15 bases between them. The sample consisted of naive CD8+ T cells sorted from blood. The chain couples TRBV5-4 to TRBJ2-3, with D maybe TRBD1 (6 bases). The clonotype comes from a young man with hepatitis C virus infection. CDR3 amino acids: CASHEQGVTDTQYF. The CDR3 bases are TGTGCCAGCCACGAACAGGGTGTAACAGATACGCAGTATTTT.